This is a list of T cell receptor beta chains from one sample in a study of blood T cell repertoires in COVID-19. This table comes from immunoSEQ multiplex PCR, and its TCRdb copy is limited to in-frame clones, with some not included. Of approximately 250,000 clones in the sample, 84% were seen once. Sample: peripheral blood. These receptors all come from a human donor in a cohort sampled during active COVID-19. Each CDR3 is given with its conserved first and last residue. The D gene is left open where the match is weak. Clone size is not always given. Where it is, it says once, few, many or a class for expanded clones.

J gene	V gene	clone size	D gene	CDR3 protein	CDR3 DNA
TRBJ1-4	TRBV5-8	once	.	CASSGKAGLSNEKLFF	TGTGCCAGCAGCGGAAAAGCGGGACTGAGTAATGAAAAACTGTTTTTT
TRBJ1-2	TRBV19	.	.	CARNRDISRLGYGYTF	TGTGCCAGGAACCGGGACATATCCCGTTTGGGCTATGGCTACACCTTC
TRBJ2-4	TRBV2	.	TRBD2	CASSDLRLANIQYF	TGTGCCAGCAGTGACCTCAGACTAGCAAACATTCAGTACTTC
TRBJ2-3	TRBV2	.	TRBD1	CASRRTGAIDTQYF	TGTGCCAGCAGGAGGACAGGGGCAATAGATACGCAGTATTTT
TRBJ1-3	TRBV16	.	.	CASSQRRAGSGNTIYF	TGTGCCAGCAGCCAAAGGAGGGCGGGCTCTGGAAACACCATATATTTT
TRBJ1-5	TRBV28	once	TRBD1	CASSPPGQGLNQPQHF	TGTGCCAGCAGTCCTCCGGGACAGGGCCTAAATCAGCCCCAGCATTTT
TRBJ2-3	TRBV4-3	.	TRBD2	CASSQDLGLAGGTDTQYF	TGCGCCAGCAGCCAAGATCTGGGACTAGCGGGGGGAACAGATACGCAGTATTTT
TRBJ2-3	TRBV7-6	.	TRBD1	CASSRQGSGTDTQYF	TGTGCCAGCAGCAGACAGGGGTCGGGCACAGATACGCAGTATTTT
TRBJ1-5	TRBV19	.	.	CASTDAGKIQPQHF	TGTGCCAGTACTGATGCAGGCAAGATTCAGCCCCAGCATTTT
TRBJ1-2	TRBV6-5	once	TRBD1	CASRTGNLYGYTF	TGTGCCAGCAGGACAGGGAATCTCTATGGCTACACCTTC
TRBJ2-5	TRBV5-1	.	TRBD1	CASSGRQGRETQYF	TGCGCCAGCAGCGGTCGACAGGGGAGGGAGACCCAGTACTTC
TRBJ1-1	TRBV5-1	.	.	CASSQLKYHTEAFF	TGCGCCAGCAGCCAACTTAAATATCACACTGAAGCTTTCTTT
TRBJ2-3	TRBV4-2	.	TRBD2	CASSQELAGATDTQYF	TGTGCCAGCAGCCAAGAGCTAGCGGGGGCCACAGATACGCAGTATTTT
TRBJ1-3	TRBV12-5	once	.	CASDGMNSGNTIYF	TGTGCTAGTGACGGGATGAACTCTGGAAACACCATATATTTT
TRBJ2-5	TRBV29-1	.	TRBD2	CSVRGLAGAIAETQYF	TGCAGCGTTCGAGGACTAGCGGGGGCAATTGCGGAGACCCAGTACTTC
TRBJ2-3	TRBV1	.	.	CTSSHGTSGGTDTQYF	TGCACCAGCAGCCACGGGACTAGCGGTGGCACAGATACGCAGTATTTT
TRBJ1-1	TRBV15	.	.	CATSRAVNTEAFF	TGTGCCACCAGCAGGGCCGTGAACACTGAAGCTTTCTTT
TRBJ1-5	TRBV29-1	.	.	CSVQDAGNQPQHF	TGCAGCGTCCAGGACGCCGGGAACCAGCCCCAGCATTTT
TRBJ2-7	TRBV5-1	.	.	CASSGDRQKQYF	TGCGCCAGCAGCGGTGACCGACAGAAGCAGTACTTC
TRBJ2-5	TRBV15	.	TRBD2	CATSLRDAGVRETQYF	TGTGCCACCAGCCTTAGGGATGCGGGGGTTAGAGAGACCCAGTACTTC
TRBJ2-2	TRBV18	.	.	CASSRRGAGTGELFF	TGTGCCAGCTCCCGACGTGGGGCGGGGACCGGGGAGCTGTTTTTT
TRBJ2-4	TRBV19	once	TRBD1	CASKSRGQNIQYF	TGTGCCAGTAAGTCCAGGGGGCAAAACATTCAGTACTTC
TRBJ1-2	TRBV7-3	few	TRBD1	CASSQDRAYGYTF	TGTGCCAGCAGCCAAGACAGGGCTTATGGCTACACCTTC
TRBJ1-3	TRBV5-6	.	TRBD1	CASSPSPTGAPGNTIYF	TGTGCCAGCAGCCCCTCCCCAACAGGGGCTCCTGGAAACACCATATATTTT
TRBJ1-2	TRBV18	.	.	CASSPRVGAETGNYGYTF	TGTGCCAGCTCACCACGGGTAGGGGCAGAAACAGGGAATTATGGCTACACCTTC
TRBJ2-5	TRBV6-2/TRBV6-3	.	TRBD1	CASSFNVRGGVPLQETQYF	TGTGCCAGCAGTTTCAACGTGAGAGGGGGCGTTCCCCTCCAAGAGACCCAGTACTTC
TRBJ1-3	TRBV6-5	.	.	CASSNGASGNTIYF	TGTGCCAGCAGTAACGGTGCCTCTGGAAACACCATATATTTT
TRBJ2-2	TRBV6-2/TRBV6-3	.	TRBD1	CASSRQGWSGELFF	TGTGCCAGCAGTCGACAGGGGTGGTCCGGGGAGCTGTTTTTT
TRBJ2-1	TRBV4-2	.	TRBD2	CASSQERPIGTSGYNEQFF	TGTGCCAGCAGCCAAGAACGGCCGATCGGGACTAGCGGGTACAATGAGCAGTTCTTC
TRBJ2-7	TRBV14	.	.	CASSRQKLYEQYF	TGTGCCAGCAGCCGACAGAAGCTCTACGAGCAGTACTTC
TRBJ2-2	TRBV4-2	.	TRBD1	CASSQGQGAKTGELFF	TGTGCCAGCAGCCAGGGACAGGGGGCGAAAACCGGGGAGCTGTTTTTT
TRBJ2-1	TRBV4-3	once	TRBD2	CASSQDLFPGRPGNEQFF	TGCGCCAGCAGCCAAGATTTGTTTCCCGGGAGGCCCGGCAATGAGCAGTTCTTC
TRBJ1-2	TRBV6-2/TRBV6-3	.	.	CASSYGQGSTYGYTF	TGTGCCAGCAGTTACGGCCAGGGGTCCACCTATGGCTACACCTTC
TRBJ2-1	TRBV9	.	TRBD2	CASSVTSGSHEQFF	TGTGCCAGCAGCGTGACTAGCGGGAGTCATGAGCAGTTCTTC
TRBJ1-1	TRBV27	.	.	CASQEARGEAFF	TGTGCCAGCCAGGAGGCTCGGGGTGAAGCTTTCTTT
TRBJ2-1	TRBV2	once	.	CASITTGLPQLYNEQFF	TGTGCCAGCATAACAACGGGGTTACCCCAACTTTACAATGAGCAGTTCTTC